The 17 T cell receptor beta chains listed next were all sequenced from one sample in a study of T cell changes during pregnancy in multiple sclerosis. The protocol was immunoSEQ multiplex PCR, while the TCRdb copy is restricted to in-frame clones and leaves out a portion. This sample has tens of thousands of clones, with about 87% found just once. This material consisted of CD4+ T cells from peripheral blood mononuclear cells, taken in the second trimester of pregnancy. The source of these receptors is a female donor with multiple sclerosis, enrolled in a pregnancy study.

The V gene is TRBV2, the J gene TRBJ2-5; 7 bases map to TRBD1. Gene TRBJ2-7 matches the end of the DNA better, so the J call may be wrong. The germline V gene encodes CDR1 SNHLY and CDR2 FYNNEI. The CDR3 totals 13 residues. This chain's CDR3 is CASGGQTLYEQYF. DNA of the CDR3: TGTGCCAGCGGGGGACAGACACTCTACGAGCAGTACTTC.

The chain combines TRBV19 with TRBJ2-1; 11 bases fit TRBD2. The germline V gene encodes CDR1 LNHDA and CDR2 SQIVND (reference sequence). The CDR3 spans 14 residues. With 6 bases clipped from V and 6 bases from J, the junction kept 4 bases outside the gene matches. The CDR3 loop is CASSTSGRSNEQFF. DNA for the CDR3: TGTGCCAGTAGCACTAGCGGGAGATCCAATGAGCAGTTCTTC. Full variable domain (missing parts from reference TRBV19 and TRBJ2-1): DGGITQSPKYLFRKEGQNVTLSCEQNLNHDAMYWYRQDPGQGLRLIYYSQIVNDFQKGDIAEGYSVSREKKESFPLTVTSAQKNPTAFYLCASSTSGRSNEQFFGPGTRLTVL.

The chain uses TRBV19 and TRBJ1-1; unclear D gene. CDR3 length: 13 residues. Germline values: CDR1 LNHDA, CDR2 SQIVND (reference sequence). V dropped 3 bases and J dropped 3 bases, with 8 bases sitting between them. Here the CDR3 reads CASSMGSDTEAFF. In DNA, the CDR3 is TGTGCCAGTAGTATGGGCAGTGACACTGAAGCTTTCTTT.

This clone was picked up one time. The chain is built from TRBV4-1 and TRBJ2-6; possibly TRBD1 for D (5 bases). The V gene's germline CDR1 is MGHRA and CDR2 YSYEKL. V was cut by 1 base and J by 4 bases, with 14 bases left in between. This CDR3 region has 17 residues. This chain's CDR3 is CASSQVWKGPGANVLTF. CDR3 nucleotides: TGCGCCAGCAGCCAAGTATGGAAGGGGCCCGGGGCCAACGTCCTGACTTTC.

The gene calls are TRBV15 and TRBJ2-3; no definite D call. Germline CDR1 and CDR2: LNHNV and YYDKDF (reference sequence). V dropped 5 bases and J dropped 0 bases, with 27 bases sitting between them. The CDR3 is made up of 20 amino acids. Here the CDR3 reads CATSGIGFHLDSSSTDTQYF. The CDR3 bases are TGTGCCACCAGCGGAATCGGGTTCCACCTAGATTCCTCTAGCACAGATACGCAGTATTTT.

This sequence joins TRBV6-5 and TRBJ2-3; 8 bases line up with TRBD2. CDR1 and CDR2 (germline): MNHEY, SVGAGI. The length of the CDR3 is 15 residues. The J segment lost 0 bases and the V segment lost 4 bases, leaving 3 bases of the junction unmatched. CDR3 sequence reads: CASSLLAESTDTQYF. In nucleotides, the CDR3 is TGTGCCAGCAGTTTACTAGCGGAGAGCACAGATACGCAGTATTTT.

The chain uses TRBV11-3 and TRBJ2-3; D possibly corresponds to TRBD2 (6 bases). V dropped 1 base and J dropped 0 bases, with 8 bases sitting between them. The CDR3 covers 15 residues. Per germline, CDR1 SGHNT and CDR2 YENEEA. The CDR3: CASSLGGISTDTQYF. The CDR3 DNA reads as TGTGCCAGCAGCTTAGGCGGGATAAGCACAGATACGCAGTATTTT.

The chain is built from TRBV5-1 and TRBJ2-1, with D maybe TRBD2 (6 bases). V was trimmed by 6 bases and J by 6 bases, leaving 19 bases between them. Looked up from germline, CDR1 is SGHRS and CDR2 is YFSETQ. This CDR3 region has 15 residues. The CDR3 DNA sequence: TGCGCCAGCACGTACACTGGACTACCTTTCAATGAGCAGTTCTTC. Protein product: CASTYTGLPFNEQFF.

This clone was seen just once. CDR3 sequence: CASSLRGGYETQYF. The CDR3 bases are TGTGCCAGCAGCTTACGCGGGGGCTACGAGACCCAGTACTTC. The rearrangement links TRBV5-4 to TRBJ2-5, with D tentatively TRBD2 (7 bases). This CDR3 spans 14 amino acids. Germline loops: CDR1 SGHNT, CDR2 YYREEE (reference sequence). Trimming removed 2 bases at V and 5 bases at J, with 13 bases between.

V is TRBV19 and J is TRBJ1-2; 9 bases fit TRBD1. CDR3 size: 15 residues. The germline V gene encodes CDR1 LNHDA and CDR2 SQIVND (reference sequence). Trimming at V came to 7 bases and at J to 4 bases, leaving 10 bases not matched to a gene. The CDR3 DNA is TGTGCCAGTATCTCCGGGACAGGGTACGCCTATGGCTACACCTTC. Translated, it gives CASISGTGYAYGYTF.

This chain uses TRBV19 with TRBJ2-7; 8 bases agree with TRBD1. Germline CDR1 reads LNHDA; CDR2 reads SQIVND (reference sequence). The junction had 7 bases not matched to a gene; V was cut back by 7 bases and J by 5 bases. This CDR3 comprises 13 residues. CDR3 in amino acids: CASTVRGQDEQYF. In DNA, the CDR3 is TGTGCCAGTACAGTGCGGGGACAGGACGAGCAGTACTTC.

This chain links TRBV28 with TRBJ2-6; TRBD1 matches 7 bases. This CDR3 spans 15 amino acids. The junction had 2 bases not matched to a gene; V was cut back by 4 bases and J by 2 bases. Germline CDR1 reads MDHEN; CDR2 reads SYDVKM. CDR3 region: CASSSGQAGANVLTF. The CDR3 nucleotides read TGTGCCAGCAGTTCCGGACAGGCTGGGGCCAACGTCCTGACTTTC.

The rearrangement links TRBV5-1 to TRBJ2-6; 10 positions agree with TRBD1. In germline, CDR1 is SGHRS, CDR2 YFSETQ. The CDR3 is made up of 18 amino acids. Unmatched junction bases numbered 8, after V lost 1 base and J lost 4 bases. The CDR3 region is CASSLRGQGGSGANVLTF. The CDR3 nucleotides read TGCGCCAGCAGCTTGAGAGGACAGGGGGGCTCCGGGGCCAACGTCCTGACTTTC.

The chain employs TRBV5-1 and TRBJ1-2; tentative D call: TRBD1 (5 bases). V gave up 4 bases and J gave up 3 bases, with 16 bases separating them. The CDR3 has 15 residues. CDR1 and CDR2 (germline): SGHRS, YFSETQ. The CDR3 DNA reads TGCGCCAGCAGCCCAGGGTCTGCTTGGGACTATGGCTACACCTTC. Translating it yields CASSPGSAWDYGYTF.

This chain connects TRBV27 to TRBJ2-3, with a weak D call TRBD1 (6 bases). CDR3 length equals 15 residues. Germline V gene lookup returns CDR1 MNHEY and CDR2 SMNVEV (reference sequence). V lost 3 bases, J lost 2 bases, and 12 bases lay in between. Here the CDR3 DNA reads TGTGCCAGCAGTTTTTGGGGGCTTGACACAGATACGCAGTATTTT. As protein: CASSFWGLDTDTQYF.

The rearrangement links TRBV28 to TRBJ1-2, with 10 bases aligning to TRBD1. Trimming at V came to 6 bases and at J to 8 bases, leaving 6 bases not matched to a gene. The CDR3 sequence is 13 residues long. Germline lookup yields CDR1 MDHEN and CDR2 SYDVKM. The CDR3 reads CASRTTGGAGYTF. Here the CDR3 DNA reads TGTGCCAGCAGGACGACAGGGGGCGCGGGCTACACCTTC.

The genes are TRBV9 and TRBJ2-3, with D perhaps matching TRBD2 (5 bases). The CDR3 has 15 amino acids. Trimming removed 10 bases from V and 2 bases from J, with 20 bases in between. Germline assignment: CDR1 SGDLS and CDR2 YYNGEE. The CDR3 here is CASNQVGGNTDTQYF. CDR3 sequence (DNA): TGTGCCTCTAATCAGGTTGGAGGCAACACAGATACGCAGTATTTT.